This TCR beta chain appears in the sequencing data of a study of T cell responses to AZD1222 COVID-19 vaccine. This CDR3 has 15 amino acids. The ends lost 3 bases at V and 6 bases at J; junction bases unmatched: 7. Germline-derived CDR1 and CDR2 are SGHRS and YFSETQ. This table comes from immunoSEQ multiplex PCR, and its TCRdb copy is limited to in-frame clones, with some not included. The profile shows 110,000 to 150,000 clones, 93% of them singletons. This chain connects TRBV5-1 to TRBJ2-1; 9 bases are a match to TRBD2. This TCR was recovered from an adult in good health. The source material was peripheral blood, sampled on day 0 of AZD1222 vaccination. DNA of the CDR3: TGCGCCAGCAGCTACGAGGGGACTAGCCTCAATGAGCAGTTCTTC. Amino acids: CASSYEGTSLNEQFF.